These 10 T cell receptor beta chains were all obtained from the same sample, sequenced in a study of OX40 agonist ivuxolimab in advanced cancers. Clones were read by immunoSEQ multiplex PCR, and TCRdb kept only the in-frame ones, dropping some. Of approximately 66,000 clones detected, roughly four fifths appear once; the ten largest clones hold less than 3.5%. The sequenced sample was CD4+ or CD8+ T cells sorted from blood, obtained in a trial of the OX40 agonist ivuxolimab. These TCRs come from an adult with an advanced solid tumor such as melanoma, head and neck, liver or kidney cancer.

V is TRBV29-1 and J is TRBJ1-3; D is unclear. V dropped 5 bases and J dropped 4 bases, with 6 bases sitting between them. The CDR3 loop spans 11 amino acids. From germline, CDR1 is SQVTM and CDR2 ANQGSEA. Here the CDR3 reads CSVFVGNTIYF. The CDR3 DNA is TGCAGCGTTTTTGTGGGAAACACCATATATTTT.

This sequence joins TRBV19 and TRBJ2-7, with D perhaps matching TRBD1 (6 bases). The V gene lost 3 bases and the J gene lost 2 bases, with 11 bases spanning the gap. Germline CDR1 and CDR2: LNHDA and SQIVND (reference sequence). The CDR3 runs 14 residues. CDR3 sequence reads: CASSITGNTYEQYF. For the CDR3, the DNA is TGTGCCAGTAGTATTACAGGGAATACCTACGAGCAGTACTTC.

The chain links TRBV7-6 to TRBJ1-3; a weak D match, TRBD1 (5 bases). The CDR3 is 13 residues long. V was shortened by 4 bases and J by 6 bases, with 10 bases between the two germline ends. Germline loops: CDR1 SGHVS, CDR2 FNYEAQ. The CDR3, as DNA: TGTGCCAGCAGCTCGGGGGAGGCAAACACCATATATTTT. It encodes CASSSGEANTIYF.

The genes are TRBV28 and TRBJ1-2; possibly TRBD1 for D (6 bases). The CDR3 contains 15 residues. Trimming stripped 3 bases from V and 8 bases from J, with 19 bases between. From germline, CDR1 is MDHEN and CDR2 SYDVKM. Here the CDR3 reads CASSFGGGRRVGYTF. The CDR3 nucleotides are TGTGCCAGCAGTTTTGGTGGGGGCCGCCGGGTAGGCTACACCTTC.

The rearrangement links TRBV28 to TRBJ2-7; D is uncertain. The CDR3 loop spans 14 amino acids. V was pared by 4 bases and J by 5 bases, with 15 bases between. Germline CDR1 is MDHEN and CDR2 is SYDVKM. This chain's CDR3 is CASSYRLRSDEQYF. In DNA form, the CDR3 reads TGTGCCAGCAGTTACCGGCTGCGATCTGACGAGCAGTACTTC.

This chain joins TRBV9 and TRBJ2-7; D could derive from TRBD1 or TRBD2 (6 bases each). The length of the CDR3 is 14 residues. Germline assignment: CDR1 SGDLS and CDR2 YYNGEE. The V end lost 6 bases, the J end lost 0 bases, and 13 bases lay between the germline ends. CDR3 coding DNA: TGTGCCAGCACCCGGGGGCAGGGCTCCTACGAGCAGTACTTC. This translates into CASTRGQGSYEQYF. Complete variable domain (other parts from reference TRBV9 and TRBJ2-7): DSGVTQTPKHLITATGQRVTLRCSPRSGDLSVYWYQQSLDQGLQFLIQYYNGEERAKGNILERFSAQQFPDLHSELNLSSLELGDSALYFCASTRGQGSYEQYFGPGTRLTVT.

The chain has TRBV28 and TRBJ2-3, with D maybe TRBD2 (5 bases). V lost 6 bases and J 3 bases, leaving 10 bases between the germline ends. There are 13 residues in the CDR3. Germline V lookup: CDR1 MDHEN, CDR2 SYDVKM. CDR3 nucleotides: TGTGCCAGCAGAGAGGGCTCGACAGATACGCAGTATTTT. This codes for CASREGSTDTQYF.

This chain joins TRBV28 and TRBJ2-1; D might be TRBD2 (5 bases). Trimming cost V 10 bases and J 10 bases, with 14 bases left between them. Germline CDR1 reads MDHEN; CDR2 reads SYDVKM. The CDR3 consists of 11 residues. The chain's CDR3 is CATRTPQEQFF. CDR3 nucleotides: TGTGCCACCAGGACTCCCCAAGAGCAGTTCTTC.

The V and J genes are TRBV5-6 and TRBJ2-3; 8 nucleotides align to TRBD1. The J segment lost 2 bases and the V segment lost 6 bases, leaving 8 bases of the junction unmatched. The CDR3 runs 15 residues. Germline assignment: CDR1 SGHDT and CDR2 YYEEEE. CDR3 residues: CASIETGAFTDTQYF. The CDR3 DNA follows: TGTGCCAGCATCGAGACAGGGGCTTTCACAGATACGCAGTATTTT. The full variable domain, rest sourced from reference TRBV5-6 and TRBJ2-3, is DAGVTQSPTHLIKTRGQQVTLRCSPKSGHDTVSWYQQALGQGPQFIFQYYEEEERQRGNFPDRFSGHQFPNYSSELNVNALLLGDSALYLCASIETGAFTDTQYFGPGTRLTVL.

This clone was seen more than once but under ten times. The chain is built from TRBV4-2 and TRBJ1-2; TRBD1 aligns across 9 bases. CDR1 is LGHNA, CDR2 YNFKEQ, per germline. V trimming: 3 bases; J trimming: 7 bases; junction bases outside the gene matches: 9. This CDR3 has 15 amino acids. CDR3 sequence (DNA): TGTGCCAGCAGCCAGGGGGACAGGGACATAGGTGGCTACACCTTC. Translating it yields CASSQGDRDIGGYTF.